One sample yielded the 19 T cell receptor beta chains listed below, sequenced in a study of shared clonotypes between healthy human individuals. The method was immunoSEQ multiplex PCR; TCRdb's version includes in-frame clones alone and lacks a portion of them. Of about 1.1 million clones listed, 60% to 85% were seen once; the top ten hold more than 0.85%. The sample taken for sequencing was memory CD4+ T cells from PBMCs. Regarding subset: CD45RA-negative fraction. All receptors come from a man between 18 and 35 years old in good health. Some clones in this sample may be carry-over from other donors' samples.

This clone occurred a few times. In DNA, the CDR3 is TGTGCCAGCTCCCCAGGACAGATCAAGGTAACTGAAGCTTTCTTT. Translating gives CASSPGQIKVTEAFF. The genes are TRBV18 and TRBJ1-1; D is perhaps TRBD1 (6 bases). The CDR3 length is 15 residues. CDR1 and CDR2 from the germline V gene are KGHSH and LQKENI. V was trimmed by 6 bases and J by 5 bases, leaving 19 bases between them.

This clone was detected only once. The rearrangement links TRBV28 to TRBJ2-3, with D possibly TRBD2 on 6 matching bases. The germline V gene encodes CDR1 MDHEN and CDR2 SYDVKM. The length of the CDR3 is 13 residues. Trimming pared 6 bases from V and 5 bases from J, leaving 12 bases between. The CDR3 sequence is CASREGLEDTQYF. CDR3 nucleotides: TGTGCCAGCAGGGAGGGCCTGGAAGATACGCAGTATTTT.

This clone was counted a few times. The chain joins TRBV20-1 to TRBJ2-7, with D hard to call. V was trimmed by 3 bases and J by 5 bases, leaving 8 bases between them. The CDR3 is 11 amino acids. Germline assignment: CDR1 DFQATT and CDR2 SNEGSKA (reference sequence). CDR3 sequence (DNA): TGCAGTGCTAGCCAAAACCACGAGCAGTACTTC. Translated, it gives CSASQNHEQYF.

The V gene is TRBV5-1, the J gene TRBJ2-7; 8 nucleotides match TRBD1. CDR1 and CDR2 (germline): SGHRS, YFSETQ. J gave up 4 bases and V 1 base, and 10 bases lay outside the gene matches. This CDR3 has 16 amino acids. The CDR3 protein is CASSLSRTGLSYEQYF. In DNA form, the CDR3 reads TGCGCCAGCAGCTTGTCGCGGACAGGGCTTTCTTACGAGCAGTACTTC.

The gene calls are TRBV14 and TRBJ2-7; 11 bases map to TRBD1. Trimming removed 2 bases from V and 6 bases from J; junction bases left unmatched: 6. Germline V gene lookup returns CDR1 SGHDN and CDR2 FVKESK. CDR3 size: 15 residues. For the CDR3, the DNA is TGTGCCAGCAGCCAATTGGGACAGGGGGTGGGCGAGCAGTACTTC. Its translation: CASSQLGQGVGEQYF.

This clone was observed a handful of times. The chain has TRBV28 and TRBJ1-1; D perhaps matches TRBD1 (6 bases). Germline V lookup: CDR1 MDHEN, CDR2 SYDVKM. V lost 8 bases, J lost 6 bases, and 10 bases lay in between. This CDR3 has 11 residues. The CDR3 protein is CASGRQAEAFF. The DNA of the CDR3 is TGTGCCAGCGGCCGACAGGCTGAAGCTTTCTTT.

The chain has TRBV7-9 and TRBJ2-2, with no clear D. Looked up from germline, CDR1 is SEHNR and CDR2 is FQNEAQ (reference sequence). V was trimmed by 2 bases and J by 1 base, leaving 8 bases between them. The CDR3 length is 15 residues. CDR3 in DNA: TGTGCCAGCAGCTTAATGGCCAGGAACACCGGGGAGCTGTTTTTT. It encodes CASSLMARNTGELFF.

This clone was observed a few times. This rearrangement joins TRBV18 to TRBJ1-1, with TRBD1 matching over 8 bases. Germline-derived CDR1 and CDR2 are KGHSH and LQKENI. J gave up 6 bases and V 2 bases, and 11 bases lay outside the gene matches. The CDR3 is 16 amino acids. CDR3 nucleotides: TGTGCCAGCTCACCATTCAGAGTTCAGGGGGCGGCTGAAGCTTTCTTT. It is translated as CASSPFRVQGAAEAFF.

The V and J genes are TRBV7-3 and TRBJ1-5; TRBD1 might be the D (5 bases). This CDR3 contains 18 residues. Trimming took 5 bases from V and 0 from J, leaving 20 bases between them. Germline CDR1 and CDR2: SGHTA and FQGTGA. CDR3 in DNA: TGTGCCAGCAGCCACAAATTCCACAGGAGCTATAGCAATCAGCCCCAGCATTTT. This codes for CASSHKFHRSYSNQPQHF.

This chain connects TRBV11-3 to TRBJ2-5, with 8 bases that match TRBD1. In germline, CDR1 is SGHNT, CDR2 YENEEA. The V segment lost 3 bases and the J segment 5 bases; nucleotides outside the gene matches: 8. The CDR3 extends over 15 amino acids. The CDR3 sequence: CASSFSGGQEETQYF. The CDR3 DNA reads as TGTGCCAGCAGCTTTTCAGGGGGCCAGGAGGAGACCCAGTACTTC.

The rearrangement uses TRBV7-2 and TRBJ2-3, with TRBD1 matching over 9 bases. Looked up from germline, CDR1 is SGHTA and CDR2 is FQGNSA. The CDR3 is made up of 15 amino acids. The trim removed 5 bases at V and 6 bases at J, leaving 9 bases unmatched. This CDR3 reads CASSARGQGVDTQYF. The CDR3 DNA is TGTGCCAGCAGCGCGCGGGGACAGGGTGTGGATACGCAGTATTTT.

CDR3 loop: CASSEGLAGAAGELFF. As DNA, the CDR3 is TGTGCCAGCAGTGAGGGACTAGCGGGAGCGGCCGGGGAGCTGTTTTTT. The chain recombines TRBV6-4 with TRBJ2-2; 14 nucleotides match TRBD2. J lost 6 bases, V lost 3 bases, and 3 bases had no gene match. Germline V gene lookup returns CDR1 MRHNA and CDR2 SNTAGT. CDR3 size: 16 residues.

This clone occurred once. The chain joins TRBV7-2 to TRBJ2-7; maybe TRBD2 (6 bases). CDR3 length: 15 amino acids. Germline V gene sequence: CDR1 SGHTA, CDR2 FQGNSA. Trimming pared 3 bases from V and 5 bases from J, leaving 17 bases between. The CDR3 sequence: CASSLGSGLYHEQYF. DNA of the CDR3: TGTGCCAGCAGCTTGGGGAGCGGGCTTTACCACGAGCAGTACTTC.

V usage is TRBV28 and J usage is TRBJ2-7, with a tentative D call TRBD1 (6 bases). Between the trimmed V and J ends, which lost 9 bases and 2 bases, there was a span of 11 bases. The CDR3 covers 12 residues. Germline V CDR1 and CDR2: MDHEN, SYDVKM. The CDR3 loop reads CASTRDTYEQYF. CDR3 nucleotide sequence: TGTGCCAGTACTAGGGACACCTACGAGCAGTACTTC.

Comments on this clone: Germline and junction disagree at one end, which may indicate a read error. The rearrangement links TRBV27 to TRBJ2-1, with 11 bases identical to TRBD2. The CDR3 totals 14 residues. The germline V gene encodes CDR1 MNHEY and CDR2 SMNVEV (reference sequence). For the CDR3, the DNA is TGTGCCAGCAGCTTGAGGGCGACTAGCGGGATATTGATCTTC. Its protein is CASSLRATSGILIF.

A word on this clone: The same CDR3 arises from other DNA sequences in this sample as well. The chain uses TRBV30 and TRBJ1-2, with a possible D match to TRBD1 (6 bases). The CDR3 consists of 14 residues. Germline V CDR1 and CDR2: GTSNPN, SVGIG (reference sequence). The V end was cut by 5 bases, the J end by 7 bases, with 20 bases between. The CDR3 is CAWGGPRTKAGYTF. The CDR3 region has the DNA TGTGCCTGGGGGGGGCCGAGGACAAAGGCTGGCTACACCTTC.

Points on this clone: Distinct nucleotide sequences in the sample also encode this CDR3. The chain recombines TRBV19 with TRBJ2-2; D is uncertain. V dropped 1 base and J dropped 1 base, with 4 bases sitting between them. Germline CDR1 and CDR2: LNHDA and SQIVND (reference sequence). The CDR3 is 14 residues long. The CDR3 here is CASSIVGNTGELFF. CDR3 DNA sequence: TGTGCCAGTAGTATAGTAGGGAACACCGGGGAGCTGTTTTTT.

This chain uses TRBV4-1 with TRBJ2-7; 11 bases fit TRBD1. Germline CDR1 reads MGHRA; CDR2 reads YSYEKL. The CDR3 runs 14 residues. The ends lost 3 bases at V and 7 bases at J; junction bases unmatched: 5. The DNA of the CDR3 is TGCGCCAGCAGCCAGGGACAGGGGGTCTATGAGCAGTACTTC. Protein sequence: CASSQGQGVYEQYF.

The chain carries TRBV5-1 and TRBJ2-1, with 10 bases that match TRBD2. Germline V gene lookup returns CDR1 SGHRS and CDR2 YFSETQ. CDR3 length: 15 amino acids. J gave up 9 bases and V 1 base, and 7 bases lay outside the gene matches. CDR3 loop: CASSLFLAGEGEQFF. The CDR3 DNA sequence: TGCGCCAGCAGCTTGTTTCTAGCGGGAGAAGGTGAGCAGTTCTTC. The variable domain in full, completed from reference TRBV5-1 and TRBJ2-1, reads KAGVTQTPRYLIKTRGQQVTLSCSPISGHRSVSWYQQTPGQGLQFLFEYFSETQRNKGNFPGRFSGRQFSNSRSEMNVSTLELGDSALYLCASSLFLAGEGEQFFGPGTRLTVL.